Listed here are 32 T cell receptor beta chains from one sample, sequenced in a study of CD8 T cells in Susac syndrome. The RNA input was 0.5 to 1 ug, and it was reverse transcribed with random hexamers. MiXCR, run by TCRdb on the immunoSEQ multiplex PCR reads, gives a single entry per CDR3 protein. Among about 160,000 distinct CDR3 sequences listed, around 93% were seen once. Sequencing was performed on CD4+ T cells from PBMCs. These receptors were collected from a human donor in good health.

Only one count was recorded for this clonotype. V usage is TRBV2 and J usage is TRBJ2-3, with TRBD2 matching over 12 bases. This CDR3 contains 14 residues. Germline V gene lookup returns CDR1 SNHLY and CDR2 FYNNEI. V was pared by 7 bases and J by 8 bases, with 7 bases of the junction left unmatched. CDR3: CASTGLAGMSTQYF. The CDR3 region has the DNA TGTGCCAGCACTGGACTAGCGGGGATGAGTACGCAGTATTTT.

The V call is TRBV11-3, the J call TRBJ1-4; D is undetermined. The CDR3 totals 17 residues. The ends were cut back, 5 bases at V and 0 bases at J, with 16 bases in the middle. Germline CDR1 SGHNT, CDR2 YENEEA. The CDR3 region has the DNA TGTGCCAGCAGCAAAAGGACCTTACCTGCAACTAATGAAAAACTGTTTTTT. It yields the protein CASSKRTLPATNEKLFF. Looking up the rest from reference TRBV11-3 and TRBJ1-4 gives the full variable domain: EAGVVQSPRYKIIEKKQPVAFWCNPISGHNTLYWYLQNLGQGPELLIRYENEEAVDDSQLPKDRFSAERLKGVDSTLKIQPAELGDSAVYLCASSKRTLPATNEKLFFGSGTQLSVL.

This clonotype showed up just once. The CDR3 sequence: CSARTGGPNQPQHF. The CDR3 DNA sequence: TGCAGTGCTAGGACAGGGGGACCTAATCAGCCCCAGCATTTT. This sequence joins TRBV20-1 and TRBJ1-5; the match to TRBD1 covers 9 bases. V shed 3 bases, J shed 4 bases, and the junction held 4 bases outside the gene matches. The germline V gene has CDR1 DFQATT and CDR2 SNEGSKA (reference sequence). There are 14 residues in the CDR3.

The gene calls are TRBV3-1 and TRBJ2-7, with D uncertain. Germline V gene data show CDR1 as LGHDT and CDR2 as YNNKEL (reference sequence). The CDR3 is made up of 13 amino acids. The germline V and J ends were trimmed by 0 bases and 7 bases, with 10 bases remaining between them. CDR3 coding DNA: TGTGCCAGCAGCCAAGAATCCCCGTGGGAGCAGTACTTC. This encodes CASSQESPWEQYF.

The gene calls are TRBV7-7 and TRBJ2-1; D is unresolved. In germline, CDR1 is SSHAT, CDR2 FNYEAQ (reference sequence). This CDR3 is built from 15 residues. With 1 base removed from V and 0 bases from J, the gap between germline ends came to 7 bases. CDR3 residues: CASSLEQSSYNEQFF. The CDR3 bases are TGTGCCAGCAGCTTAGAACAAAGCTCCTACAATGAGCAGTTCTTC.

The chain joins TRBV30 to TRBJ2-7, with 9 positions matching TRBD1. The trim removed 4 bases at V and 3 bases at J, leaving 1 base unmatched. The CDR3 runs 12 residues. The germline gives CDR1 GTSNPN, CDR2 SVGIG (reference sequence). The CDR3 sequence: CAWNRGHYEQYF. DNA of the CDR3: TGTGCCTGGAACAGGGGGCACTACGAGCAGTACTTC.

The chain couples TRBV6-5 to TRBJ1-2; 8 bases are a match to TRBD1. With 7 bases clipped from V and 4 bases from J, the junction kept 5 bases outside the gene matches. Germline-derived CDR1 and CDR2 are MNHEY and SVGAGI. The CDR3 extends over 13 amino acids. DNA of the CDR3: TGTGCCAGCAAAAGGGACAGGCGCTATGGCTACACCTTC. Amino acid sequence: CASKRDRRYGYTF.

The chain is built from TRBV7-8 and TRBJ1-4, with 8 bases matching TRBD1. CDR3 length: 13 residues. J gave up 6 bases and V 5 bases, and 2 bases lay outside the gene matches. Germline CDR1 is SGHVS and CDR2 is FQNEAQ. Here the CDR3 reads CASSQDRDEKLFF. DNA of the CDR3: TGTGCCAGCAGCCAGGACAGGGATGAAAAACTGTTTTTT.

This chain connects TRBV30 to TRBJ2-3; the D gene is possibly TRBD1 (6 bases). The CDR3 is 14 residues long. CDR1 and CDR2 from the germline V gene are GTSNPN and SVGIG (reference sequence). Trimming pared 5 bases from V and 0 bases from J, leaving 12 bases between. CDR3 DNA sequence: TGTGCCTGGGATCAGGGGCTTAGCACAGATACGCAGTATTTT. Translation: CAWDQGLSTDTQYF. Using reference TRBV30 and TRBJ2-3 for the parts outside the CDR3, the full variable domain is SQTIHQWPATLVQPVGSPLSLECTVEGTSNPNLYWYRQAAGRGLQLLFYSVGIGQISSEVPQNLSASRPQDRQFILSSKKLLLSDSGFYLCAWDQGLSTDTQYFGPGTRLTVL.

This clonotype showed up just a few times. The CDR3 bases are TGTGCCAGCAGTCCCGGACAGGGCTCCTACGAGCAGTACTTC. This translates into CASSPGQGSYEQYF. The rearrangement joins TRBV5-4 to TRBJ2-7, with TRBD1 identical over 8 bases. CDR1 SGHNT and CDR2 YYREEE come from the germline V gene (reference sequence). The CDR3 spans 14 residues. Germline trimming cut 5 bases from V and 0 bases from J; bases unmatched to any gene: 4.

V and J are TRBV7-2 and TRBJ2-5; D ambiguous. The CDR3 sequence is 13 residues long. Germline lookup yields CDR1 SGHTA and CDR2 FQGNSA. The V end lost 5 bases, the J end lost 5 bases, and 12 bases lay between the germline ends. CDR3 sequence (DNA): TGTGCCAGCAGCCCTACAGTGAGGGAGACCCAGTACTTC. This gives the protein CASSPTVRETQYF.

The chain employs TRBV5-4 and TRBJ2-3, with D possibly matching TRBD1 (5 bases). The CDR3 has 15 amino acids. Trimming took off 0 bases at V and 2 bases at J, with 10 bases between the two ends. Per germline, CDR1 SGHNT and CDR2 YYREEE (reference sequence). CDR3 residues: CASSLDTGSTDTQYF. In nucleotides, the CDR3 is TGTGCCAGCAGCTTGGATACAGGTTCCACAGATACGCAGTATTTT.

This chain uses TRBV3-1 with TRBJ1-5, with 10 bases aligning to TRBD1. The V segment lost 0 bases and the J segment 14 bases; nucleotides outside the gene matches: 7. The CDR3 length is 14 residues. The germline gives CDR1 LGHDT, CDR2 YNNKEL (reference sequence). CDR3 protein: CASSQDLSGTGEHF. The DNA for the CDR3 is TGTGCCAGCAGCCAAGACTTGTCCGGGACAGGGGAGCATTTT.

V usage is TRBV3-1 and J usage is TRBJ1-3; 7 bases fit TRBD1. J was trimmed by 4 bases and V by 3 bases; bases with no gene match: 9. This CDR3 comprises 16 residues. The germline V gene has CDR1 LGHDT and CDR2 YNNKEL (reference sequence). The CDR3 region has the DNA TGTGCCAGCAGCCATACACCAGGGGGAGGCGGAAACACCATATATTTT. Protein product: CASSHTPGGGGNTIYF.

This chain joins TRBV20-1 and TRBJ2-1, with 7 bases lining up with TRBD2. The germline V gene encodes CDR1 DFQATT and CDR2 SNEGSKA (reference sequence). There are 15 residues in the CDR3. V shed 3 bases, J shed 0 bases, and the junction held 5 bases outside the gene matches. The CDR3 DNA reads as TGCAGTGCTAGCGTGCTAGCGGCCTCCTACAATGAGCAGTTCTTC. This codes for CSASVLAASYNEQFF.

The V gene is TRBV18, the J gene TRBJ2-3; D could derive from TRBD1 or TRBD2 (5 bases each). The CDR3 runs 14 residues. V lost 3 bases to trimming and J lost 4 bases, with 11 bases between them. From germline, CDR1 is KGHSH and CDR2 LQKENI. Here the CDR3 DNA reads TGTGCCAGCTCACCGCCAGGGCGGGCAGATACGCAGTATTTT. Translating gives CASSPPGRADTQYF.

The genes are TRBV18 and TRBJ1-2, with D tentatively TRBD1 (5 bases). The CDR3 sequence is 14 residues long. The germline gives CDR1 KGHSH, CDR2 LQKENI. The ends were cut back, 1 base at V and 7 bases at J, with 13 bases in the middle. CDR3 nucleotide sequence: TGTGCCAGCTCACCACGAGGGGAGAGTGGTGGCTACACCTTC. Residues: CASSPRGESGGYTF.

The chain links TRBV11-2 to TRBJ2-1; 11 nucleotides line up with TRBD2. V shed 2 bases and J 9 bases; nucleotides not matched to a gene: 6. This CDR3 comprises 15 residues. CDR1 is SGHAT, CDR2 FQNNGV, per germline. CDR3: CASSLRLAGLGEQFF. Here the CDR3 DNA reads TGTGCCAGCAGCTTAAGACTAGCGGGGCTTGGTGAGCAGTTCTTC.

Written as DNA, the CDR3 is TGTGCCAGCAGTTCACAGGGGGCTAGCAATCAGCCCCAGCATTTT. This translates into CASSSQGASNQPQHF. The chain employs TRBV6-5 and TRBJ1-5; 9 bases align to TRBD1. V lost 4 bases and J lost 0; bases outside the gene matches: 1. The CDR3 length is 15 residues. Germline loops: CDR1 MNHEY, CDR2 SVGAGI.

CDR3 nucleotide sequence: TGCGCCAGCAGCCAAGGAGGCAGCGGGATTCTTTACGAGCAGTACTTC. It encodes CASSQGGSGILYEQYF. The chain carries TRBV4-1 and TRBJ2-7, with TRBD2 matching 7 bases. The CDR3 consists of 16 residues. V was clipped by 1 base and J by 4 bases; unmatched bases: 10. The germline V gene has CDR1 MGHRA and CDR2 YSYEKL.

The chain is built from TRBV2 and TRBJ1-2; D ambiguous. This CDR3 spans 13 amino acids. Germline CDR1 SNHLY, CDR2 FYNNEI. V lost 2 bases, J lost 5 bases, and 9 bases lay in between. The CDR3 region has the DNA TGTGCCAGCAGTGAATTTAGGGATTATGGCTACACCTTC. Translation: CASSEFRDYGYTF.

The chain is built from TRBV27 and TRBJ2-3; 9 nucleotides match TRBD1. This CDR3 has 16 amino acids. Per germline, CDR1 MNHEY and CDR2 SMNVEV (reference sequence). V shed 2 bases, J shed 3 bases, and the junction held 6 bases outside the gene matches. CDR3 nucleotides: TGTGCCAGCAGTTTACCCGACAGGGGGTCAACAGATACGCAGTATTTT. It specifies CASSLPDRGSTDTQYF.

The V gene is TRBV19, the J gene TRBJ2-1; 10 positions match TRBD2. This CDR3 is built from 15 residues. V lost 5 bases to trimming and J lost 7 bases; unmatched junction nucleotides: 8. CDR1 is LNHDA, CDR2 SQIVND, per germline (reference sequence). The CDR3 DNA reads TGTGCCAGTAGTCGGAGCGGGGGGGTGTTAAATGAGCAGTTCTTC. Translation gives CASSRSGGVLNEQFF.

This clonotype has just a few counts. V is TRBV29-1 and J is TRBJ2-7; D not resolved. This CDR3 contains 11 residues. With 4 bases removed from V and 7 bases from J, the gap between germline ends came to 11 bases. CDR1 and CDR2 (germline): SQVTM, ANQGSEA. The CDR3 protein is CSVGRSWEQYF. Here the CDR3 DNA reads TGCAGCGTTGGCAGGTCTTGGGAGCAGTACTTC.

Points on this clonotype: The junction departs from the called germline gene at one end, perhaps through a read error. This chain joins TRBV2 and TRBJ2-3, with TRBD2 as a possible D gene (6 bases). Germline CDR1 and CDR2: SNHLY and FYNNEI. CDR3 length: 14 amino acids. The CDR3 reads CAGAASAVTDTQYF. The CDR3 DNA reads TGCGCGGGCGCGGCTAGCGCTGTCACAGATACGCAGTATTTT.

This clonotype was seen a handful of times. This sequence joins TRBV7-2 and TRBJ2-3; D is unclear. The CDR3 contains 14 residues. CDR1 is SGHTA and CDR2 is FQGNSA in the germline V gene. Trimming removed 1 base from V and 1 base from J, with 6 bases in between. CDR3 bases: TGTGCCAGCAGCTTAGGTCCAGGCACAGATACGCAGTATTTT. It specifies CASSLGPGTDTQYF. The full variable domain, its missing parts supplied by reference TRBV7-2 and TRBJ2-3, is GAGVSQSPSNKVTEKGKDVELRCDPISGHTALYWYRQSLGQGLEFLIYFQGNSAPDKSGLPSDRFSAERTGGSVSTLTIQRTQQEDSAVYLCASSLGPGTDTQYFGPGTRLTVL.

The chain couples TRBV20-1 to TRBJ2-7, with 11 bases matching TRBD1. The trim removed 5 bases at V and 3 bases at J, leaving 6 bases unmatched. This CDR3 region has 14 residues. CDR1 is DFQATT, CDR2 SNEGSKA, per germline (reference sequence). The CDR3 here is CSAQPGQGVYEQYF. CDR3 DNA: TGCAGTGCTCAACCGGGACAGGGGGTCTACGAGCAGTACTTC.

This chain uses TRBV10-3 with TRBJ2-5, with D tentatively TRBD1 or TRBD2 (5 bases each). The length of the CDR3 is 13 residues. The ends were cut back, 2 bases at V and 4 bases at J, with 8 bases in the middle. Germline loops: CDR1 ENHRY, CDR2 SYGVKD. The CDR3 is CAISERGRETQYF. For the CDR3, the DNA is TGTGCCATCAGTGAGAGGGGACGAGAGACCCAGTACTTC.

This chain links TRBV7-9 with TRBJ1-6, with D possibly matching TRBD1 (6 bases). This CDR3 spans 15 amino acids. CDR1 is SEHNR and CDR2 is FQNEAQ in the germline V gene (reference sequence). The V end lost 6 bases, the J end lost 7 bases, and 16 bases lay between the germline ends. The CDR3 nucleotides are TGTGCCAGCAGGATGAGGGGGACTAGCAATTCACCCCTCCACTTT. Translation gives CASRMRGTSNSPLHF. Variable domain in full (rest from reference TRBV7-9 and TRBJ1-6): DTGVSQNPRHKITKRGQNVTFRCDPISEHNRLYWYRQTLGQGPEFLTYFQNEAQLEKSRLLSDRFSAERPKGSFSTLEIQRTEQGDSAMYLCASRMRGTSNSPLHFGNGTRLTVT.

The genes are TRBV19 and TRBJ2-2; 8 nucleotides line up with TRBD1. V gave up 1 base and J gave up 12 bases; unmatched junction bases: 4. Germline CDR1 reads LNHDA; CDR2 reads SQIVND (reference sequence). There are 13 residues in the CDR3. The CDR3 DNA follows: TGTGCCAGTAGTATAGGTGGGGACAGGAAGCTGTTTTTT. Encoded protein: CASSIGGDRKLFF.

This chain connects TRBV4-2 to TRBJ1-6; 7 nucleotides line up with TRBD1. Per the germline V gene, CDR1 is LGHNA and CDR2 is YNFKEQ. The CDR3 is 18 residues long. With 1 base clipped from V and 7 bases from J, the junction kept 13 bases outside the gene matches. The CDR3 nucleotides are TGTGCCAGCAGCCAAGGAAGGAGGGGGCGTAGTCCAAATTCACCCCTCCACTTT. Protein sequence: CASSQGRRGRSPNSPLHF.

The gene calls are TRBV20-1 and TRBJ1-1; D uncertain. The CDR3 is made up of 11 amino acids. V was clipped by 5 bases and J by 1 base, with 5 bases between them. Germline values: CDR1 DFQATT, CDR2 SNEGSKA (reference sequence). CDR3 sequence: CSAPRNTEAFF. CDR3 nucleotides: TGCAGTGCTCCAAGGAACACTGAAGCTTTCTTT.